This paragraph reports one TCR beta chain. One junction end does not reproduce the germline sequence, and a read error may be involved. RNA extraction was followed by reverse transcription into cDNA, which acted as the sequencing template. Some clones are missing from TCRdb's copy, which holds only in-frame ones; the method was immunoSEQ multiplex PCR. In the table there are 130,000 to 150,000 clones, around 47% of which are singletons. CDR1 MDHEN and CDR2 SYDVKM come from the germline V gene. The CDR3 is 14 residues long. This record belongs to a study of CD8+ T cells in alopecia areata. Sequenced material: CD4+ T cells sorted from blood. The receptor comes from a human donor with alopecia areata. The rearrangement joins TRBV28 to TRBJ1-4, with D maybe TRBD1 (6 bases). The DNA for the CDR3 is TGTGCCAGCAGTTCAGGGGCACCTAAAGAAAAACTGTTTTTT. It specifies CASSSGAPKEKLFF.